This entry is about one T cell receptor (beta chain). Some clones are missing from TCRdb's copy, which holds only in-frame ones; the method was immunoSEQ multiplex PCR. In the table there are about 150,000 clones, roughly 80% of which are singletons. This entry is derived from a study of blood T cell repertoires in COVID-19. Germline V gene sequence: CDR1 DFQATT, CDR2 SNEGSKA (reference sequence). V was shortened by 3 bases and J by 7 bases, with 13 bases between the two germline ends. CDR3 size: 13 residues. The sample comprised peripheral blood. The receptor was isolated from a woman of 80 years or more with acute or convalescent COVID-19. The chain joins TRBV20-1 to TRBJ1-5, with a weak D call TRBD1 (5 bases). CDR3 sequence: CSASAQGGQPQHF. DNA for the CDR3: TGCAGTGCTAGTGCGCAGGGCGGACAGCCCCAGCATTTT.